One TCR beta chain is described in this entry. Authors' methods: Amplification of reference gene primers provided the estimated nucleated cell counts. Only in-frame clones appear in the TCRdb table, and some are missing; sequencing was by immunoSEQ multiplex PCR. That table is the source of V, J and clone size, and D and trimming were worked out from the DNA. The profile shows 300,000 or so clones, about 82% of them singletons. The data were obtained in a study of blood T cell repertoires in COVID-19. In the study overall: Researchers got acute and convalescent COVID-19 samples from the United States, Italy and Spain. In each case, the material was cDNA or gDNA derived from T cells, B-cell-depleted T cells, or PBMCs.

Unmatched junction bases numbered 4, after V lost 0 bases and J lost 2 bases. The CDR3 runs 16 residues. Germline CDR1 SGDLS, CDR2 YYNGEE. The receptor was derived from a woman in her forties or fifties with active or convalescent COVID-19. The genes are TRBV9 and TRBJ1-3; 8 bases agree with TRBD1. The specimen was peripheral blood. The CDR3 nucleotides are TGTGCCAGCAGCGTAGACGCAGGGGGCACTGGAAACACCATATATTTT. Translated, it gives CASSVDAGGTGNTIYF.